This entry lists 17 T cell receptor beta chains sequenced from one sample in a study of T cells in Graves' hyperthyroidism and ophthalmopathy. TCR beta CDR3 regions were amplified from RNA transcripts. Researchers ran a first-round RT-PCR on the TCR CDR3 using the HTBI primer set. TCRdb analysed the multiplex PCR reads with MiXCR anew, one entry per CDR3 protein. Among a few hundred thousand distinct CDR3 sequences listed, around 15% were seen once. The sequenced sample consisted of blood. The origin of the receptors is a woman aged 40-49 years with Graves' ophthalmopathy.

The chain links TRBV6-1 to TRBJ2-7; weak D call: TRBD2 (5 bases). Trimming cost V 7 bases and J 7 bases, with 17 bases left between them. This CDR3 is 13 amino acids long. Germline V lookup: CDR1 MNHNS, CDR2 SASEGT. The CDR3 loop is CASISPGLLEQYF. CDR3 in DNA: TGTGCCAGCATATCTCCGGGGTTATTAGAGCAGTACTTC.

The CDR3 bases are TGCGCCAGCAGCTTGTACGCGGGGGGGACAGATACGCAGTATTTT. Translated, it gives CASSLYAGGTDTQYF. The J gene is TRBJ2-3, the V gene TRBV5-1; 9 bases are a match to TRBD2. J gave up 3 bases and V 1 base, and 3 bases lay outside the gene matches. This CDR3 comprises 15 residues. The V gene's germline CDR1 is SGHRS and CDR2 YFSETQ.

This clonotype was picked up many times. CDR3 nucleotides: TGCAGCGTGGCGTCCTATAGCAATCAGCCCCAGCATTTT. It codes for CSVASYSNQPQHF. The V and J genes are TRBV29-1 and TRBJ1-5; D gene uncertain. The CDR3 consists of 13 residues. V was clipped by 6 bases and J by 0 bases, with 9 bases between them. Germline CDR1 SQVTM, CDR2 ANQGSEA.

This rearrangement joins TRBV4-1 to TRBJ1-2; the D gene is possibly TRBD1 (5 bases). The germline V gene encodes CDR1 MGHRA and CDR2 YSYEKL. Trimming shortened V by 0 bases and J by 3 bases, and 14 bases separated the two germline ends. The CDR3 is 16 amino acids. DNA of the CDR3: TGCGCCAGCAGCCAAGAGCTATCAAGGGGTCACTATGGCTACACCTTC. It specifies CASSQELSRGHYGYTF.

J is TRBJ2-5 and V is TRBV20-1; D is perhaps TRBD1 (6 bases). This CDR3 spans 13 amino acids. The V gene lost 7 bases and the J gene lost 3 bases, with 15 bases spanning the gap. CDR1 is DFQATT and CDR2 is SNEGSKA in the germline V gene (reference sequence). CDR3 bases: TGCAGTGGGAGCAGGGGATTAGAAGAGACCCAGTACTTC. Amino acid sequence: CSGSRGLEETQYF.

The chain couples TRBV9 to TRBJ2-2, with unresolved D. In germline, CDR1 is SGDLS, CDR2 YYNGEE. This CDR3 is 13 amino acids long. V was trimmed by 0 bases and J by 4 bases, leaving 4 bases between them. CDR3 residues: CASSVGGTGELFF. The CDR3 DNA sequence: TGTGCCAGCAGCGTAGGCGGCACCGGGGAGCTGTTTTTT. Based on the CDR3 plus reference TRBV9 and TRBJ2-2, the full variable domain is DSGVTQTPKHLITATGQRVTLRCSPRSGDLSVYWYQQSLDQGLQFLIQYYNGEERAKGNILERFSAQQFPDLHSELNLSSLELGDSALYFCASSVGGTGELFFGEGSRLTVL.

This clonotype was seen repeatedly, ten times or more. The chain joins TRBV6-1 to TRBJ2-7; TRBD2 aligns across 9 bases. Trimming took 6 bases from V and 4 from J; bases not matched to a gene: 13. CDR3 size: 16 residues. Germline CDR1 MNHNS, CDR2 SASEGT. The CDR3 nucleotides read TGTGCCAGCAGAGAGGCGGGGGGGGGCCCTCGGTACGAGCAGTACTTC. Amino acids: CASREAGGGPRYEQYF.

As DNA, the CDR3 is TGTGCCAGCGACCTGGGGTTGGGCGAAGCTTTCTTT. This sequence encodes CASDLGLGEAFF. The V and J genes are TRBV2 and TRBJ1-1; D gene unclear. The CDR3 contains 12 residues. Germline CDR1 SNHLY, CDR2 FYNNEI. The V and J ends lost 8 bases and 8 bases respectively, with 15 bases between them.

In its sample, this clonotype was seen many times. J is TRBJ2-7 and V is TRBV6-1; a weak D match, TRBD2 (5 bases). The germline V gene has CDR1 MNHNS and CDR2 SASEGT. Trimming left V 3 bases short and J 3 bases short, with 12 bases between. This CDR3 comprises 14 residues. The CDR3 reads CASSESEGDYEQYF. CDR3 in DNA: TGTGCCAGCAGTGAGTCTGAGGGCGACTACGAGCAGTACTTC.

In its sample, this clonotype was seen many times. This chain connects TRBV19 to TRBJ2-1; the match to TRBD1 covers 9 bases. This CDR3 region has 14 residues. J lost 5 bases, V lost 5 bases, and 4 bases had no gene match. Germline V gene lookup returns CDR1 LNHDA and CDR2 SQIVND (reference sequence). This CDR3 reads CASSEGQGNNEQFF. The CDR3 nucleotides are TGTGCCAGTAGTGAGGGACAGGGAAACAATGAGCAGTTCTTC.

The chain links TRBV5-8 to TRBJ1-5; D unclear. Trimming shortened V by 2 bases and J by 2 bases, and 14 bases separated the two germline ends. The CDR3 runs to 16 residues. CDR1 is SGHTS, CDR2 YDEGEE, per germline. The CDR3 DNA reads TGTGCCAGCAGCTTAAGAGTTACAATGGGCAATCAGCCCCAGCATTTT. This translates into CASSLRVTMGNQPQHF.

In its sample, this clonotype was seen many times. The chain carries TRBV12-3 or TRBV12-4 and TRBJ1-2, with no clear D. This CDR3 has 13 residues. V lost 6 bases, J lost 8 bases, and 16 bases lay in between. The CDR3 sequence: CASSGAGSGGYTF. The CDR3 DNA is TGTGCCAGCAGCGGCGCGGGGAGTGGCGGCTACACCTTC.

This clonotype was counted at least ten times. The V and J genes are TRBV6-1 and TRBJ2-3; D not resolved. The CDR3 consists of 13 residues. The germline gives CDR1 MNHNS, CDR2 SASEGT. V was cut by 10 bases and J by 2 bases, with 13 bases left in between. Here the CDR3 DNA reads TGTGCCACCTCCACTTCTGCCACAGATACGCAGTATTTT. The encoded protein is CATSTSATDTQYF.

This clonotype was recorded many times. The chain carries TRBV6-1 and TRBJ2-5; D unresolved. There are 14 residues in the CDR3. The germline V gene has CDR1 MNHNS and CDR2 SASEGT. Trimming removed 6 bases from V and 1 base from J, with 12 bases in between. Here the CDR3 reads CASRALSAQETQYF. CDR3 DNA: TGTGCCAGCAGAGCGCTTAGTGCCCAAGAGACCCAGTACTTC.

This clonotype was observed many times. The chain has TRBV28 and TRBJ1-5; D is possibly TRBD1 (6 bases). This CDR3 region has 15 residues. Per the germline V gene, CDR1 is MDHEN and CDR2 is SYDVKM. Trimming shortened V by 2 bases and J by 5 bases, and 13 bases separated the two germline ends. CDR3 sequence reads: CASSLGGQSYQPQHF. CDR3 in DNA: TGTGCCAGCAGTTTAGGAGGACAGTCCTATCAGCCCCAGCATTTT.

This clonotype was picked up many times. The chain joins TRBV11-2 to TRBJ1-6; the match to TRBD1 covers 7 bases. The CDR3 is made up of 15 amino acids. V was clipped by 5 bases and J by 6 bases; unmatched bases: 7. Per the germline V gene, CDR1 is SGHAT and CDR2 is FQNNGV. The CDR3 nucleotides are TGTGCCAGCAGCACCCCAGGGGGATCTAATTCACCCCTCCACTTT. It yields the protein CASSTPGGSNSPLHF. Variable domain in full (rest from reference TRBV11-2 and TRBJ1-6): EAGVAQSPRYKIIEKRQSVAFWCNPISGHATLYWYQQILGQGPKLLIQFQNNGVVDDSQLPKDRFSAERLKGVDSTLKIQPAKLEDSAVYLCASSTPGGSNSPLHFGNGTRLTVT.

Many counts were recorded for this clonotype. V usage is TRBV5-6 and J usage is TRBJ2-3; D gene ambiguous. CDR1 is SGHDT and CDR2 is YYEEEE in the germline V gene. Trimming shortened V by 4 bases and J by 1 base, and 10 bases separated the two germline ends. This CDR3 contains 14 residues. The CDR3 here is CASSPRRRTDTQYF. The CDR3 DNA sequence: TGTGCCAGCAGCCCCAGGCGTCGCACAGATACGCAGTATTTT.